Included here is one TCR beta chain sequence, with context. This record belongs to a study of blood T cell repertoires in COVID-19. Participants came from about two dozen US areas, aged roughly 18 to 89 years. Donors were grouped by their self-reported clinical history. In the source study's methods: Nucleated cell number was recorded as an estimate derived from reference gene primer amplification. Sequencing was performed with immunoSEQ multiplex PCR; in TCRdb, only in-frame clones are kept and a portion is missing. V, J and clone size reflect that table, while D and trimming were determined from the DNA. The sample holds 200,000 or so clones, just over 85% seen once. V lost 1 base, J lost 0 bases, and 12 bases lay in between. Germline CDR1 reads KGHDR; CDR2 reads SFDVKD. This CDR3 spans 17 amino acids.

This TCR was sampled from a woman aged 40 to 50 with acute COVID-19. The chain couples TRBV24-1 to TRBJ2-1, with TRBD1 as a possible D gene (5 bases). The sequencing sample was made of PBMCs or T cells enriched from blood (not recorded which). The CDR3 loop is CATSDLADSSSYNEQFF. As DNA, the CDR3 is TGTGCCACCAGTGATTTAGCAGACAGCAGCTCCTACAATGAGCAGTTCTTC.